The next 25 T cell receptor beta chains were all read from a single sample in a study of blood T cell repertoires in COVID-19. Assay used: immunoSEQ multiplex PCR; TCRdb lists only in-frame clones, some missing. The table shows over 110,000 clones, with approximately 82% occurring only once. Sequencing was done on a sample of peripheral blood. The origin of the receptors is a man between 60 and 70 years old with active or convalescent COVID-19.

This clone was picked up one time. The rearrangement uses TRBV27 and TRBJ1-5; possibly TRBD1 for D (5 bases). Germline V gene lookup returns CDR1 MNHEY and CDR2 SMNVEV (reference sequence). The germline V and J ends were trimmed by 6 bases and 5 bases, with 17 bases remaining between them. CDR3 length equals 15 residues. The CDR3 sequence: CASSSRWGWDQPQHF. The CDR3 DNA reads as TGTGCCAGCAGCTCCCGTTGGGGCTGGGATCAGCCCCAGCATTTT.

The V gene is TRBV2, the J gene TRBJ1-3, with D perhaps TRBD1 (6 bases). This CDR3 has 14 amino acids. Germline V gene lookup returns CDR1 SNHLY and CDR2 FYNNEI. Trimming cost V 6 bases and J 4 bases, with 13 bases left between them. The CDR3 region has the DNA TGTGCCAGCAGGGGGGGGACATCCGGAAACACCATATATTTT. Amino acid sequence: CASRGGTSGNTIYF.

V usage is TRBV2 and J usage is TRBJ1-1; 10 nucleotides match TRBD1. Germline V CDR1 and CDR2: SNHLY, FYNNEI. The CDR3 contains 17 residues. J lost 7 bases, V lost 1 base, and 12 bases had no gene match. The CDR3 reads CASSEVGPDRGRVEAFF. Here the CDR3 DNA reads TGTGCCAGCAGTGAAGTGGGGCCCGACAGGGGGCGAGTTGAAGCTTTCTTT.

The CDR3 DNA follows: TGTGCCAGCAGTTTGGTGGGGGGTTCCTACAATGAGCAGTTCTTC. Protein product: CASSLVGGSYNEQFF. The chain recombines TRBV27 with TRBJ2-1; D might be TRBD2 (6 bases). From germline, CDR1 is MNHEY and CDR2 SMNVEV (reference sequence). CDR3 length: 15 residues. Trimming took off 3 bases at V and 1 base at J, with 10 bases between the two ends.

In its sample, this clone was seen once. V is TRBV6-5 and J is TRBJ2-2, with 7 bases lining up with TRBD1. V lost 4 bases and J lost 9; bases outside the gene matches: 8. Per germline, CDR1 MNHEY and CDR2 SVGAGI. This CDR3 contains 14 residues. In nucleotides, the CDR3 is TGTGCCAGCAGTTCTGGTAGGGGGCTCCGGGAGCTGTTTTTT. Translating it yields CASSSGRGLRELFF.

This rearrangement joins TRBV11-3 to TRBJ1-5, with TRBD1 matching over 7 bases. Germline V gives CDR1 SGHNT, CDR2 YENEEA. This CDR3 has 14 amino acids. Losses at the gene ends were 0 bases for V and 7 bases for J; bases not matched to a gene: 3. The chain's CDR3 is CASSLDNRGQPQHF. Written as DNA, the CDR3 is TGTGCCAGCAGCTTAGACAACAGGGGCCAGCCCCAGCATTTT.

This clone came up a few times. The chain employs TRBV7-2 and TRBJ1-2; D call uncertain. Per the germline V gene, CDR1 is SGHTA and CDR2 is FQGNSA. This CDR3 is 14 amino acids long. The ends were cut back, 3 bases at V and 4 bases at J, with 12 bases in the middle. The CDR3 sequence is CASSFISTGYGYTF. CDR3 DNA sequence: TGTGCCAGCAGCTTCATCTCAACGGGCTATGGCTACACCTTC.

CDR3 coding DNA: TGTGCCAGCAGCAATTTGGGTGGGGGACAGAAATACGAGCAGTACGTC. It translates to CASSNLGGGQKYEQYV. J is TRBJ2-7 and V is TRBV21-1; the DNA was not used to check the table's D call, TRBD1. TRBV21-1 is listed as a pseudogene. This CDR3 spans 16 amino acids.

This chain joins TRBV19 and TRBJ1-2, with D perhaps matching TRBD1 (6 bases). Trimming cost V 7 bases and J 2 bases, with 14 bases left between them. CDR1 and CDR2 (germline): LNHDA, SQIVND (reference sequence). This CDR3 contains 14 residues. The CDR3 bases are TGTGCCAGTATGGAATGGGGGCAGAACTATGGCTACACCTTC. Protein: CASMEWGQNYGYTF.

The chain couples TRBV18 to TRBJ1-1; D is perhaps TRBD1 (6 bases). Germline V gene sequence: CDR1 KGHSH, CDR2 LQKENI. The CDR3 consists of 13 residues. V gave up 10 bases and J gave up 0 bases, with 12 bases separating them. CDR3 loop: CATYRDLNTEAFF. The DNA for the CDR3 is TGTGCCACATACAGGGATTTGAACACTGAAGCTTTCTTT. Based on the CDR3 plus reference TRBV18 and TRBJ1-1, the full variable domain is NAGVMQNPRHLVRRRGQEARLRCSPMKGHSHVYWYRQLPEEGLKFMVYLQKENIIDESGMPKERFSAEFPKEGPSILRIQQVVRGDSAAYFCATYRDLNTEAFFGQGTRLTVV.

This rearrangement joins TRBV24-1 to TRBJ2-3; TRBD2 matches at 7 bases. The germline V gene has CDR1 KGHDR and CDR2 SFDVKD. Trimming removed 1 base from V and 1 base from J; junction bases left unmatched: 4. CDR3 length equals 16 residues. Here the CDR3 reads CATSDFREEGTDTQYF. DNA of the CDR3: TGTGCCACCAGTGATTTCCGGGAGGAGGGCACAGATACGCAGTATTTT.

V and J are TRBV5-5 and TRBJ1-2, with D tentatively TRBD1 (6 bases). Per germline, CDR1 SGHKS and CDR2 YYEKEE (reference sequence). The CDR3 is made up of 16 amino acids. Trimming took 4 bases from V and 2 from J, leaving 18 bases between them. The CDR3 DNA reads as TGTGCCAGCAGCCGAGACCAGGGGCAGGGGAACTATGGCTACACCTTC. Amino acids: CASSRDQGQGNYGYTF.

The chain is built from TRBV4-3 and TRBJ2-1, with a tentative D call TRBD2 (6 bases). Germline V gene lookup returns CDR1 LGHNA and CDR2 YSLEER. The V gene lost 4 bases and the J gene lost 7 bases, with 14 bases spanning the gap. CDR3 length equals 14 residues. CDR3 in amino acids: CASSRFVGGNEQFF. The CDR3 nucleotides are TGCGCCAGCAGCCGGTTTGTTGGGGGGAATGAGCAGTTCTTC.

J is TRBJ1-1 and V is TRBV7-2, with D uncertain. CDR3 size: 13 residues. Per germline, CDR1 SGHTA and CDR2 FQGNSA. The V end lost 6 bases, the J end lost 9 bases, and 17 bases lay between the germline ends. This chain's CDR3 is CASRFRLSDQAFF. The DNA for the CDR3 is TGTGCCAGCAGATTTCGCCTCAGTGATCAAGCTTTCTTT.

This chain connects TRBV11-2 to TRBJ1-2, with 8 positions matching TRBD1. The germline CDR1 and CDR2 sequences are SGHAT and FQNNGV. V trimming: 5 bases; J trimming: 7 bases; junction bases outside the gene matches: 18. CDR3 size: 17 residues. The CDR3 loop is CASSPIEAGGDRVGYTF. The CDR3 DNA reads TGTGCCAGCAGCCCGATCGAGGCAGGGGGCGATAGAGTTGGCTACACCTTC.

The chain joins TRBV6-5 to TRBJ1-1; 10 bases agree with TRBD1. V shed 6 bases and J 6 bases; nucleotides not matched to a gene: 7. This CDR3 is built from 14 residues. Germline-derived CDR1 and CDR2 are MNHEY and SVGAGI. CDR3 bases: TGTGCCAGCAGAACGGGGACAGGGGTGGCTGAAGCTTTCTTT. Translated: CASRTGTGVAEAFF.

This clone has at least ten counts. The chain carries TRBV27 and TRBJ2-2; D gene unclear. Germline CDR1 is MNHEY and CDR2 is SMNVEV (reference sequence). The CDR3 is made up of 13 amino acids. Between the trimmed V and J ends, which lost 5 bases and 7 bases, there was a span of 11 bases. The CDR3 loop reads CASSPTVSGELFF. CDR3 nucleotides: TGTGCCAGCAGTCCCACGGTGAGCGGGGAGCTGTTTTTT.

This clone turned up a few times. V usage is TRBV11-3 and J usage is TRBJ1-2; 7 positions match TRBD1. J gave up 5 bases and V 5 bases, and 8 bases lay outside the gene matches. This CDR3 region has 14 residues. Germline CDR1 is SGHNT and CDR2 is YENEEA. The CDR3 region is CASSGETGSYGYTF. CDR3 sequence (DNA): TGTGCCAGCAGCGGGGAGACAGGGAGTTATGGCTACACCTTC.

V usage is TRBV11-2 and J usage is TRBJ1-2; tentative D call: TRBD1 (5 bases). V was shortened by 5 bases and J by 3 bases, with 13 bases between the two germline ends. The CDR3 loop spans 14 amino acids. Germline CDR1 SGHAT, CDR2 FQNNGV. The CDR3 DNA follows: TGTGCCAGCAGCCAGAGGGCGGGGGACTATGGCTACACCTTC. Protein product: CASSQRAGDYGYTF.

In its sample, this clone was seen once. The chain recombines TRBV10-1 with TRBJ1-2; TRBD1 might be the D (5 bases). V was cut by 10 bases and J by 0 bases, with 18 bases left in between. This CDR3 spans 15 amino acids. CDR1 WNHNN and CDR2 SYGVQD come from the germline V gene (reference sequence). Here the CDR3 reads CAKRWGDDTNYGYTF. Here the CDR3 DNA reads TGCGCCAAGAGATGGGGGGATGATACTAACTATGGCTACACCTTC.

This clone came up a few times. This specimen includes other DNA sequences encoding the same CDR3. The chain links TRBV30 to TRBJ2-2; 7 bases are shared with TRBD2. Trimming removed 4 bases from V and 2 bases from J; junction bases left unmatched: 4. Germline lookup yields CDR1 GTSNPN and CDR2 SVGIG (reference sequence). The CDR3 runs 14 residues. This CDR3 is CAWKAGLNTGELFF. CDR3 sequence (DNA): TGTGCCTGGAAAGCGGGGCTAAACACCGGGGAGCTGTTTTTT.

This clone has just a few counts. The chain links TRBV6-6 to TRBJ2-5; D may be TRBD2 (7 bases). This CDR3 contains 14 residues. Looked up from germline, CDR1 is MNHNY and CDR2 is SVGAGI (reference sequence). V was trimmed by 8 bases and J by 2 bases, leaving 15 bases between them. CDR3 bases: TGTGCCAGCGGCAGGACTAGGGGGCAAGAGACCCAGTACTTC. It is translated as CASGRTRGQETQYF.

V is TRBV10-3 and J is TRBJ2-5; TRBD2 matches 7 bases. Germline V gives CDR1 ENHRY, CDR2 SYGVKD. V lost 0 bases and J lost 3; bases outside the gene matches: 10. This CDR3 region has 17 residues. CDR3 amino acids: CAISESIPLAEKETQYF. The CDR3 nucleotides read TGTGCCATCAGTGAGTCGATTCCGCTAGCGGAGAAAGAGACCCAGTACTTC.

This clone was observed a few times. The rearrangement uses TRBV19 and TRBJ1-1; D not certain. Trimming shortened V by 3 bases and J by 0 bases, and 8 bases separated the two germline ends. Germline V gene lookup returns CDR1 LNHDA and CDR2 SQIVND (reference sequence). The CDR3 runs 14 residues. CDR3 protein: CASSIGQLNTEAFF. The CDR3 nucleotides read TGTGCCAGTAGTATTGGTCAGTTGAACACTGAAGCTTTCTTT.

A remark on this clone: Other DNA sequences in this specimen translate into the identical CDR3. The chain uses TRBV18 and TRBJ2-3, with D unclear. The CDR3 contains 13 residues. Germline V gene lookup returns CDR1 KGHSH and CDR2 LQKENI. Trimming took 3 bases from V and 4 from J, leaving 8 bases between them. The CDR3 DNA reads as TGTGCCAGCTCACCTTCTGAGGCAGATACGCAGTATTTT. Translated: CASSPSEADTQYF.